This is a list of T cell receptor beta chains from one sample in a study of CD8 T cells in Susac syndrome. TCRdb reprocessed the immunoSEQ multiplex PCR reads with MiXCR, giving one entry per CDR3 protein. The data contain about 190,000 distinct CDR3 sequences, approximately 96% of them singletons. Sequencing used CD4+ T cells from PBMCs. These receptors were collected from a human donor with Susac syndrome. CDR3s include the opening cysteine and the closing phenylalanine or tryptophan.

CASSLPQGRKYQETQYF	TRBJ2-5	TRBV3-1
CASSLEGGYSPLHF	TRBJ1-6	TRBV5-1
CASSRTSGYEQYF	TRBJ2-7	TRBV6-5
CASSLDRAEKLFF	TRBJ1-4	TRBV5-1
CASSRSVGGYEQYF	TRBJ2-7	TRBV4-3
CASSLRLASNQETQYF	TRBJ2-5	TRBV11-1
CASAPGGANYGYTF	TRBJ1-2	TRBV9
CSARPQGRKTGELFF	TRBJ2-2	TRBV20-1
CASKVRGRSSEQYF	TRBJ2-7	TRBV19
CASRFGGSDTQYF	TRBJ2-3	TRBV3-1
CASSSPGQGIYEQYF	TRBJ2-7	TRBV12-3/TRBV12-4
CASSFQGVPEQFF	TRBJ2-1	TRBV7-2
CASSIVWTGGYEQYF	TRBJ2-7	TRBV19
CSAREGTGGRGTQYF	TRBJ2-5	TRBV20-1
CASRGGRQAYQETQYF	TRBJ2-5	TRBV7-9
CASRGYRATNEKLFF	TRBJ1-4	TRBV2
CASSSGQTNEKLFF	TRBJ1-4	TRBV7-9
CASSPPRGADQPQHF	TRBJ1-5	TRBV18
CASRKLAGTKWGKNIQYF	TRBJ2-4	TRBV28
CASSQTGQTQETQYF	TRBJ2-5	TRBV12-3/TRBV12-4
CSARLAGEFSEQFF	TRBJ2-1	TRBV20-1
CASSVETANTGELFF	TRBJ2-2	TRBV9
CATRTGYQETQYF	TRBJ2-5	TRBV15
CASSNSGTVPGAFF	TRBJ1-1	TRBV7-2
CASSFWSGTYEKLFF	TRBJ1-4	TRBV12-3/TRBV12-4
CASTFQGVVSGANVLTF	TRBJ2-6	TRBV2
CASSLGGTGGDQETQYF	TRBJ2-5	TRBV28
CASSVRAVLRGTEAFF	TRBJ1-1	TRBV7-2
CSALTGGKKETQYF	TRBJ2-5	TRBV20-1
CASSKGPGDTQYF	TRBJ2-3	TRBV9
CASSVGHSTDTQYF	TRBJ2-3	TRBV7-3
CASSLWSLAAFF	TRBJ1-1	TRBV28
CASSGRTATEAFF	TRBJ1-1	TRBV6-1
CASSWTGKQETQYF	TRBJ2-5	TRBV5-1
CSASRQPVYNEQFF	TRBJ2-1	TRBV20-1
CAWSVPSTYEQYF	TRBJ2-7	TRBV30
CASSPGTGKNQPQHF	TRBJ1-5	TRBV18
CSARDPRATDEQYF	TRBJ2-7	TRBV20-1
CAWSVGAVEYF	TRBJ2-7	TRBV30
CASIQFDTEAFF	TRBJ1-1	TRBV12-5
CAGGQIQETQYF	TRBJ2-5	TRBV30
CASSRSGTGISGNTIYF	TRBJ1-3	TRBV7-9
CASSRYRGLAEAFF	TRBJ1-1	TRBV27
CATSEPGQGITDTQYF	TRBJ2-3	TRBV24-1
CASSPDSYQPQHF	TRBJ1-5	TRBV6-6